One and the same sample provided the 27 T cell receptor beta chains below, sequenced in a study of T-cell reconstitution after alpha-beta-depleted transplantation in children. Unique molecular identifiers were used in preparing the TCRbeta library. MiXCR was run by TCRdb on the PCR reads, yielding one entry per CDR3 protein. Among 100,000 to 150,000 distinct CDR3 sequences listed, roughly 24% were seen once. The source was PBMCs, mostly from graft donor cells, collected 180 days after TCRalphabeta/CD19-depleted stem cell transplant. These receptors all stem from a male patient between 2 and 10 years old who had a stem cell transplant for chronic granulomatous disease, so the T cells may come from the graft donor.

This clonotype was seen at least ten times. This sequence joins TRBV7-2 and TRBJ2-7; 9 bases align to TRBD1. This CDR3 spans 15 amino acids. V was pared by 5 bases and J by 0 bases, with 5 bases of the junction left unmatched. Germline CDR1 and CDR2: SGHTA and FQGNSA. For the CDR3, the DNA is TGTGCCAGCAGCCTAGGGACAGGGAACTCCTACGAGCAGTACTTC. Residues: CASSLGTGNSYEQYF.

The rearrangement links TRBV10-1 to TRBJ2-1; 7 bases fit TRBD1. Germline assignment: CDR1 WNHNN and CDR2 SYGVQD (reference sequence). After removal of 0 bases from V and 8 bases from J, the junction contained 7 bases not matched to a gene. The CDR3 runs to 15 residues. The CDR3 region is CASSESPGGVDEQFF. The CDR3 coding sequence is TGCGCCAGCAGTGAGTCCCCAGGGGGAGTGGATGAGCAGTTCTTC.

The gene calls are TRBV5-5 and TRBJ2-7, with unresolved D. Germline V lookup: CDR1 SGHKS, CDR2 YYEKEE (reference sequence). Trimming left V 4 bases short and J 8 bases short, with 19 bases between. The CDR3 length is 14 residues. The CDR3 region has the DNA TGTGCCAGCAGCCTTGGAGAATTGCGACAACAGCAGTACTTC. Encoded protein: CASSLGELRQQQYF.

The table lists this clonotype with a count of one. The V gene is TRBV27, the J gene TRBJ2-7; D unclear. CDR3 length equals 14 residues. Germline values: CDR1 MNHEY, CDR2 SMNVEV (reference sequence). Trimming removed 4 bases at V and 5 bases at J, with 15 bases between. CDR3 loop: CASSSYYKGHEQYF. In nucleotides, the CDR3 is TGTGCCAGCAGTTCTTATTATAAGGGCCACGAGCAGTACTTC.

This clonotype was seen just once. The V gene is TRBV9, the J gene TRBJ2-6, with 7 bases matching TRBD1. Germline assignment: CDR1 SGDLS and CDR2 YYNGEE. The trim removed 4 bases at V and 1 base at J, leaving 8 bases unmatched. This CDR3 is built from 17 residues. The CDR3 spells CASSSRDSISGANVLTF. The DNA of the CDR3 is TGTGCCAGCAGCTCCCGGGACAGCATATCTGGGGCCAACGTCCTGACTTTC.

The chain has TRBV15 and TRBJ2-1; 11 positions match TRBD2. Germline CDR1 is LNHNV and CDR2 is YYDKDF (reference sequence). V shed 0 bases and J 7 bases; nucleotides not matched to a gene: 11. The CDR3 contains 18 residues. The CDR3 DNA follows: TGTGCCACCAGCAGAGATCTCACTAGCGGGAGTAGTGGGAATGAGCAGTTCTTC. Its translation: CATSRDLTSGSSGNEQFF.

This clonotype was recorded many times. The chain employs TRBV5-1 and TRBJ1-4; D is undetermined. The V gene lost 3 bases and the J gene lost 8 bases, with 14 bases spanning the gap. This CDR3 has 14 amino acids. The V gene's germline CDR1 is SGHRS and CDR2 YFSETQ. The chain's CDR3 is CASSSGSSWEKLFF. CDR3 nucleotide sequence: TGCGCCAGCAGCTCGGGAAGCAGCTGGGAAAAACTGTTTTTT.

This clonotype was counted ten times or more. The chain is built from TRBV5-5 and TRBJ2-5; D not resolved. The CDR3 loop spans 13 amino acids. Trimming took 2 bases from V and 3 from J, leaving 8 bases between them. Germline-derived CDR1 and CDR2 are SGHKS and YYEKEE (reference sequence). The CDR3 spells CASSLGPEETQYF. The CDR3 coding sequence is TGTGCCAGCAGCTTAGGTCCTGAAGAGACCCAGTACTTC.

The sample holds a few counts of this clonotype. The chain employs TRBV24-1 and TRBJ2-1; D unresolved. Germline loops: CDR1 KGHDR, CDR2 SFDVKD. Between the trimmed V and J ends, which lost 0 bases and 9 bases, there was a span of 8 bases. The CDR3 runs to 13 residues. CDR3 nucleotide sequence: TGTGCCACCAGTGATTTGCATTTCGGTGAGCAGTTCTTC. This sequence encodes CATSDLHFGEQFF.

This clonotype was counted at least ten times. The V and J genes are TRBV7-2 and TRBJ2-3; 9 bases are a match to TRBD2. The CDR3 sequence is 17 residues long. The junction had 8 bases not matched to a gene; V was cut back by 2 bases and J by 2 bases. Looked up from germline, CDR1 is SGHTA and CDR2 is FQGNSA. The CDR3 sequence is CASSLFSSGTSTDTQYF. The CDR3 DNA is TGTGCCAGCAGCTTATTCTCTAGCGGGACCTCCACAGATACGCAGTATTTT.

This clonotype has ten or more counts. V is TRBV12-3 or TRBV12-4 and J is TRBJ2-1; 7 bases agree with TRBD1. The trim removed 6 bases at V and 8 bases at J, leaving 10 bases unmatched. The CDR3 covers 14 residues. CDR3: CASRMTGMVDEQFF. In nucleotides, the CDR3 is TGTGCCAGCAGAATGACAGGGATGGTGGATGAGCAGTTCTTC.

The sample holds many counts of this clonotype. This chain links TRBV15 with TRBJ2-1; no firm D call. This CDR3 is built from 13 residues. V lost 3 bases to trimming and J lost 7 bases, with 10 bases between them. Germline V CDR1 and CDR2: LNHNV, YYDKDF (reference sequence). CDR3 in DNA: TGTGCCACCAGCAGTGCAACCTCTAATGAGCAGTTCTTC. This codes for CATSSATSNEQFF.

This clonotype was counted many times. The chain uses TRBV12-3 or TRBV12-4 and TRBJ2-1; D uncertain. This CDR3 is built from 12 residues. The V and J ends lost 6 bases and 5 bases respectively, with 8 bases between them. This CDR3 is CASRVRDNEQFF. The CDR3 DNA sequence: TGTGCCAGCAGAGTCAGAGACAATGAGCAGTTCTTC.

This clonotype was seen ten or more times. The genes are TRBV12-3 or TRBV12-4 and TRBJ1-6, with D unclear. Trimming cost V 6 bases and J 9 bases, with 9 bases left between them. The CDR3 is 12 amino acids. As DNA, the CDR3 is TGTGCCAGCAGGGGAGCTAGTTCACCCCTCCACTTT. Its protein product is CASRGASSPLHF.

This clonotype was seen more than once but under ten times. This chain connects TRBV7-9 to TRBJ1-5, with TRBD1 as a possible D gene (6 bases). This CDR3 is built from 14 residues. V lost 1 base to trimming and J lost 6 bases, with 10 bases between them. Germline values: CDR1 SEHNR, CDR2 FQNEAQ (reference sequence). The CDR3, as DNA: TGTGCCAGCAGCTTAGGGGGGGGCGGTCAGCCCCAGCATTTT. This sequence encodes CASSLGGGGQPQHF. Looking up the rest from reference TRBV7-9 and TRBJ1-5 gives the full variable domain: DTGVSQNPRHKITKRGQNVTFRCDPISEHNRLYWYRQTLGQGPEFLTYFQNEAQLEKSRLLSDRFSAERPKGSFSTLEIQRTEQGDSAMYLCASSLGGGGQPQHFGDGTRLSIL.

In this sample, this clonotype turned up a few times. The chain carries TRBV20-1 and TRBJ2-1; 10 nucleotides match TRBD2. J gave up 8 bases and V 7 bases, and 8 bases lay outside the gene matches. The germline V gene encodes CDR1 DFQATT and CDR2 SNEGSKA (reference sequence). The CDR3 runs to 13 residues. This CDR3 reads CSGKRGGYDEQFF. DNA for the CDR3: TGCAGTGGAAAGCGGGGGGGCTATGATGAGCAGTTCTTC.

The chain links TRBV12-3 or TRBV12-4 to TRBJ1-2, with TRBD1 matching over 10 bases. Germline trimming cut 4 bases from V and 4 bases from J; bases unmatched to any gene: 0. The CDR3 sequence is 13 residues long. The CDR3 loop is CASSWTGGYGYTF. CDR3 DNA: TGTGCCAGCAGTTGGACAGGGGGCTATGGCTACACCTTC.

This clonotype was seen a few times. The chain combines TRBV20-1 with TRBJ2-7; 9 nucleotides line up with TRBD1. The J segment lost 3 bases and the V segment lost 5 bases, leaving 8 bases of the junction unmatched. This CDR3 is built from 14 residues. Germline V gene data show CDR1 as DFQATT and CDR2 as SNEGSKA (reference sequence). CDR3 region: CSAHPKTGGYEQYF. The CDR3, as DNA: TGCAGTGCTCACCCAAAGACAGGGGGCTACGAGCAGTACTTC.

This clonotype showed up just a few times. The V call is TRBV12-3 or TRBV12-4, the J call TRBJ2-7; D is ambiguous. The CDR3 contains 15 residues. V was trimmed by 3 bases and J by 3 bases, leaving 15 bases between them. The chain's CDR3 is CASSFEAFKIYEQYF. CDR3 DNA sequence: TGTGCCAGCAGTTTTGAAGCGTTCAAGATCTACGAGCAGTACTTC.

This clonotype turned up a few times. This chain uses TRBV12-3 or TRBV12-4 with TRBJ1-2, with a possible D match to TRBD1 (5 bases). Trimming removed 8 bases at V and 12 bases at J, with 16 bases between. CDR3 length: 11 amino acids. CDR3 sequence: CASGVGRANTF. The CDR3, as DNA: TGTGCCAGCGGAGTAGGCAGGGCCAACACCTTC.

This clonotype was counted many times. The chain has TRBV3-1 and TRBJ2-3; D assignment may be TRBD1 or TRBD2 (6 bases each). In germline, CDR1 is LGHDT, CDR2 YNNKEL (reference sequence). V was cut by 4 bases and J by 3 bases, with 17 bases left in between. The CDR3 consists of 16 residues. The CDR3 region has the DNA TGTGCCAGCAGCCTCGGGGGCCGAAAGGAGACAGATACGCAGTATTTT. This gives the protein CASSLGGRKETDTQYF.

A few counts support this clonotype. V usage is TRBV20-1 and J usage is TRBJ2-3, with 10 bases matching TRBD2. The V gene's germline CDR1 is DFQATT and CDR2 SNEGSKA (reference sequence). The CDR3 runs to 15 residues. Trimming took 2 bases from V and 6 from J; bases not matched to a gene: 8. As DNA, the CDR3 is TGCAGTGCTAGAACAAGCGGGGGGGCTTGGGATACGCAGTATTTT. Translating it yields CSARTSGGAWDTQYF.

This clonotype was counted many times. The chain couples TRBV12-3 or TRBV12-4 to TRBJ1-5; D possibly corresponds to TRBD1 (5 bases). The CDR3 totals 15 residues. The V gene lost 6 bases and the J gene lost 6 bases, with 18 bases spanning the gap. The CDR3 is CASSPARGNGQPQHF. In DNA, the CDR3 is TGTGCCAGCAGCCCGGCTAGGGGAAACGGTCAGCCCCAGCATTTT.

In this sample, this clonotype turned up a few times. The chain joins TRBV12-3 or TRBV12-4 to TRBJ2-7; 9 positions agree with TRBD1. V dropped 3 bases and J dropped 5; count of bases not matched to a gene: 5. There are 14 residues in the CDR3. DNA of the CDR3: TGTGCCAGCAGTTTTGGGACAGGGTACGACGAGCAGTACTTC. This sequence encodes CASSFGTGYDEQYF.

This clonotype has ten or more counts. The chain links TRBV29-1 to TRBJ2-1, with TRBD2 matching 9 bases. CDR1 and CDR2 from the germline V gene are SQVTM and ANQGSEA. CDR3 length: 13 residues. Trimming removed 4 bases from V and 10 bases from J; junction bases left unmatched: 8. The CDR3 loop reads CSVGLAGEREQFF. In nucleotides, the CDR3 is TGCAGCGTTGGATTAGCGGGAGAAAGGGAGCAGTTCTTC.

The chain recombines TRBV12-3 or TRBV12-4 with TRBJ2-5; TRBD2 aligns across 10 bases. Unmatched junction bases numbered 6, after V lost 4 bases and J lost 4 bases. The CDR3 runs to 15 residues. CDR3 DNA: TGTGCCAGCAGTTCTAGCGGGAGTAGGGTAGAGACCCAGTACTTC. Its protein is CASSSSGSRVETQYF.

The V and J genes are TRBV7-2 and TRBJ2-1; D tentatively fits TRBD1 or TRBD2 (5 bases each). The CDR3 loop spans 12 amino acids. Looked up from germline, CDR1 is SGHTA and CDR2 is FQGNSA. The V end was cut by 3 bases, the J end by 12 bases, with 12 bases between. The CDR3 loop is CASSLAPGGQFF. The CDR3 nucleotides read TGTGCCAGCAGCTTGGCCCCTGGGGGGCAGTTCTTC.